This T cell receptor beta chain appears in the sequencing data of a study of blood T cell repertoires in COVID-19 (dated by TCRdb to the early 2020s). A note on the overall study: The collaborator samples originated in the United States, Italy and Spain and spanned the acute and convalescent phases of COVID-19. The material from the prospective study consisted of cDNA or gDNA derived from T cells, B-cell-depleted T cells, or PBMCs. Deeply sampled blood TCRbeta repertoires from subjects exposed to, actively infected with, or recovered from COVID-19 were included in the dataset. A freely available public database, intended as a resource for researchers studying the immune response to SARS-CoV-2, is where the repertoires were released. Samples were obtained from the ongoing ImmuneRACE study (first 160 participants) and from over a thousand subjects provided by 6 global collaborators. The sample metadata nearly always contained a de-identified subject ID, COVID-19 status, age in years and sex. HLA class I and class II types, where available, came from metadata supplied by the sample provider rather than from assay-based typing. Study-wide conclusions, independent of this receptor: Clinical and demographic metadata were provided uncurated, with the amount varying by source and participant.

Via the germline V gene (reference sequence), CDR1 is SGHNT and CDR2 YYREEE. V drops 0 bases and J drops 6 bases, leaving 10 bases in between. The CDR3, from cysteine to phenylalanine, totals 14 residues. Only the CDR3 portion is preserved as DNA: 42 bases, with reading frame beginning at the first base. This clone was observed a few times. Which antigen it targets is not known. The input lacks base qualities; no much larger clone sits a single base away. TCRbeta CDR3 regions were amplified from genomic DNA by means of the immunoSEQ Assay, a bias-controlled multiplex PCR. From the authors' description of their analysis: The number of nucleated cells in each sample was estimated by amplification of reference gene primers within the assay. To quantify the absolute abundance of each unique TCRbeta CDR3 rearrangement, sequence reads were collapsed and filtered. Productive Simpson clonality was computed per sample as the square root of Simpson's diversity index over productive rearrangements. TCRdb took over this immuneACCESS table, retaining in-frame rearrangements with V and J assigned. Such tables are incomplete; in checked studies, under half of the missing clones stem from an unresolved V gene, and the remainder is unexplained. V, J and clone size were drawn from that table, and D and trimming were deduced from the DNA. The sample yields more than 1,500 clones; about two thirds were counted once. The ten largest clones capture approximately 27% of the sample.

Whole blood was collected in K2EDTA tubes by collaborating institutions according to the institutions' own protocols. For TCRbeta analysis, collaborator samples were shipped as frozen whole blood, as isolated PBMCs, or as DNA extracted from either sample type. The receptor was derived from a man in his 70s with active COVID-19. The V and J genes are TRBV5-4 and TRBJ1-3; TRBD1 is a weak D gene call, 6 bases matching. Sample: peripheral blood. The DNA is TGTGCCAGCAGCTTGGACAGGGTTGAAAACACCATATATTTT. This gives the protein CASSLDRVENTIYF. Extended through the reference TRBV5-4 and TRBJ1-3 proteins, this CDR3 yields the full variable domain: ETGVTQSPTHLIKTRGQQVTLRCSSQSGHNTVSWYQQALGQGPQFIFQYYREEENGRGNFPPRFSGLQFPNYSSELNVNALELDDSALYLCASSLDRVENTIYFGEGSWLTVV.